This entry lists 15 T cell receptor beta chains sequenced from one sample in a study of blood T cell repertoires in COVID-19. TCRdb's copy holds only in-frame clones and misses some; the assay was immunoSEQ multiplex PCR. The data contain approximately 70,000 clones, roughly 85% of them seen just once; the ten biggest clones take up 8.5% to 10%. Source material: peripheral blood. Every receptor here comes from a woman older than 75 with acute or convalescent COVID-19.

The CDR3 nucleotides are TGTGCCAGCAGCCAGGCCCAACTAGCGGCCCTTACAGATACGCAGTATTTT. It translates to CASSQAQLAALTDTQYF. The chain joins TRBV7-8 to TRBJ2-3; 8 bases line up with TRBD2. CDR3 size: 17 residues. The V segment lost 5 bases and the J segment 3 bases; nucleotides outside the gene matches: 13. CDR1 SGHVS and CDR2 FQNEAQ come from the germline V gene.

The gene calls are TRBV7-2 and TRBJ1-1; D is possibly TRBD1 (6 bases). The V and J ends lost 7 bases and 1 base respectively, with 13 bases between them. This CDR3 region has 14 residues. The germline gives CDR1 SGHTA, CDR2 FQGNSA. CDR3 residues: CASISGDPNTEAFF. The CDR3 nucleotides are TGTGCCAGCATTTCAGGGGACCCGAACACTGAAGCTTTCTTT.

The CDR3 DNA is TGTGCCAGCAGAACAGCCTCCCCTGAGAGAGCTTTCTTT. Translated: CASRTASPERAFF. The chain joins TRBV6-5 to TRBJ1-1; D is undetermined. The CDR3 contains 13 residues. V was clipped by 6 bases and J by 10 bases, with 18 bases between them. The germline V gene encodes CDR1 MNHEY and CDR2 SVGAGI.

The V and J genes are TRBV6-5 and TRBJ2-1; 10 bases map to TRBD2. Germline CDR1 is MNHEY and CDR2 is SVGAGI. The V segment lost 5 bases and the J segment 3 bases; nucleotides outside the gene matches: 4. The CDR3 is 15 amino acids. The CDR3 DNA follows: TGTGCCAGCAGTAATAGCGGGGGGCTCTACAATGAGCAGTTCTTC. Translated: CASSNSGGLYNEQFF.

The rearrangement links TRBV5-1 to TRBJ2-5; possible D gene TRBD2, 5 bases. The V end was cut by 2 bases, the J end by 4 bases, with 15 bases between. The CDR3 extends over 15 amino acids. The germline CDR1 and CDR2 sequences are SGHRS and YFSETQ. Here the CDR3 DNA reads TGCGCCAGCAGCTTCGAGACGGGGATGGGAGAGACCCAGTACTTC. Protein product: CASSFETGMGETQYF.

This rearrangement joins TRBV5-4 to TRBJ1-2, with 10 bases fitting TRBD1. The CDR3 has 14 residues. Unmatched junction bases numbered 2, after V lost 4 bases and J lost 2 bases. CDR1 is SGHNT, CDR2 YYREEE, per germline (reference sequence). In nucleotides, the CDR3 is TGTGCCAGCAGCGCGGACAGGGGGAACTATGGCTACACCTTC. This gives the protein CASSADRGNYGYTF.

This clone was observed once. This chain joins TRBV18 and TRBJ2-6; a possible D gene is TRBD2 (5 bases). The germline gives CDR1 KGHSH, CDR2 LQKENI. The ends were cut back, 0 bases at V and 0 bases at J, with 12 bases in the middle. CDR3 size: 18 residues. The CDR3 nucleotides are TGTGCCAGCTCACCACCGAGGGTTTTGAGCTCTGGGGCCAACGTCCTGACTTTC. This gives the protein CASSPPRVLSSGANVLTF. The whole variable domain, remainder taken from reference TRBV18 and TRBJ2-6, is NAGVMQNPRHLVRRRGQEARLRCSPMKGHSHVYWYRQLPEEGLKFMVYLQKENIIDESGMPKERFSAEFPKEGPSILRIQQVVRGDSAAYFCASSPPRVLSSGANVLTFGAGSRLTVL.

The chain uses TRBV6-2 or TRBV6-3 and TRBJ2-1, with 9 bases aligning to TRBD2. This CDR3 has 15 amino acids. CDR1 is MNHEY, CDR2 SVGEGT, per germline. The J segment lost 2 bases and the V segment lost 5 bases, leaving 4 bases of the junction unmatched. The CDR3 reads CASSQSGGPYNEQFF. Written as DNA, the CDR3 is TGTGCCAGCAGTCAGAGCGGGGGGCCCTACAATGAGCAGTTCTTC.

This clone was detected once. The rearrangement joins TRBV27 to TRBJ1-2; D unclear. V lost 2 bases, J lost 4 bases, and 20 bases lay in between. The CDR3 extends over 17 amino acids. Germline V lookup: CDR1 MNHEY, CDR2 SMNVEV (reference sequence). CDR3 sequence (DNA): TGTGCCAGCAGTTTAAGGTTCGGGAGTCCACGCTCCTATGGCTACACCTTC. This encodes CASSLRFGSPRSYGYTF.

The V and J genes are TRBV7-9 and TRBJ1-1; TRBD1 matches 9 bases. The junction had 4 bases not matched to a gene; V was cut back by 7 bases and J by 1 base. CDR3 size: 14 residues. Per the germline V gene, CDR1 is SEHNR and CDR2 is FQNEAQ (reference sequence). The CDR3 DNA is TGTGCCAGCACCCGGACAGGGGCGAACACTGAAGCTTTCTTT. Protein sequence: CASTRTGANTEAFF.

The rearrangement joins TRBV11-2 to TRBJ1-1; perhaps TRBD1 as D (5 bases). This CDR3 is 14 amino acids long. Germline CDR1 and CDR2: SGHAT and FQNNGV. V lost 5 bases and J 1 base, leaving 11 bases between the germline ends. The CDR3 nucleotides are TGTGCCAGCAGCCTCGGCGGGGGGAACACTGAAGCTTTCTTT. It specifies CASSLGGGNTEAFF.

This clone was seen only a few times. This rearrangement joins TRBV5-1 to TRBJ2-2, with a tentative D call TRBD1 (6 bases). The CDR3 is made up of 16 amino acids. V dropped 2 bases and J dropped 4 bases, with 15 bases sitting between them. In germline, CDR1 is SGHRS, CDR2 YFSETQ. For the CDR3, the DNA is TGCGCCAGCAGCTTCATGGGGGCGCAGGGCACCGGGGAGCTGTTTTTT. It encodes CASSFMGAQGTGELFF.

The chain carries TRBV19 and TRBJ2-7, with 12 bases aligning to TRBD2. CDR1 is LNHDA, CDR2 SQIVND, per germline (reference sequence). The CDR3 totals 18 residues. V shed 5 bases, J shed 2 bases, and the junction held 13 bases outside the gene matches. In DNA form, the CDR3 reads TGTGCCAGTAGTTCCAAGCCCCCTACTAGCGGGGGGCCCTACGAGCAGTACTTC. Translated: CASSSKPPTSGGPYEQYF.

The chain couples TRBV5-4 to TRBJ1-2; TRBD1 agrees at 8 bases. Germline values: CDR1 SGHNT, CDR2 YYREEE (reference sequence). The V gene end was trimmed by 1 base and the J gene end by 2 bases; junction bases not matched to a gene: 10. The CDR3 runs 17 residues. The CDR3 DNA sequence: TGTGCCAGCAGCTTGAGACAGGGGCATACTAGCAACTATGGCTACACCTTC. This sequence encodes CASSLRQGHTSNYGYTF.

This chain connects TRBV5-1 to TRBJ1-2; no definite D call. Trimming took off 5 bases at V and 0 bases at J, with 17 bases between the two ends. CDR1 SGHRS and CDR2 YFSETQ come from the germline V gene. This CDR3 is built from 16 residues. Here the CDR3 reads CASRLAVSVTNYGYTF. The CDR3 nucleotides are TGCGCCAGCAGACTGGCGGTCTCAGTGACTAACTATGGCTACACCTTC. The variable domain in full, completed from reference TRBV5-1 and TRBJ1-2, reads KAGVTQTPRYLIKTRGQQVTLSCSPISGHRSVSWYQQTPGQGLQFLFEYFSETQRNKGNFPGRFSGRQFSNSRSEMNVSTLELGDSALYLCASRLAVSVTNYGYTFGSGTRLTVV.